These 30 T cell receptor beta chains originate from one sample sequenced in a study of OX40 agonist ivuxolimab in advanced cancers. The protocol was immunoSEQ multiplex PCR, while the TCRdb copy is restricted to in-frame clones and leaves out a portion. The table lists about 55,000 clones, around 85% of them singletons. Source: CD4+ or CD8+ T cells sorted from blood, taken in a trial of the OX40 agonist ivuxolimab. Receptors were obtained from an adult with an advanced solid tumor such as melanoma, head and neck, liver or kidney cancer.

The V gene is TRBV7-2, the J gene TRBJ1-5, with 7 positions matching TRBD1. Germline V gene sequence: CDR1 SGHTA, CDR2 FQGNSA. The CDR3 consists of 16 residues. V was clipped by 2 bases and J by 2 bases; unmatched bases: 6. Written as DNA, the CDR3 is TGTGCCAGCAGCTTACAGGGGGGAGGCGGCAATCAGCCCCAGCATTTT. Translated, it gives CASSLQGGGGNQPQHF.

The gene calls are TRBV11-1 and TRBJ1-1, with a possible D match to TRBD1 (5 bases). This CDR3 is 13 amino acids long. Trimming removed 3 bases at V and 4 bases at J, with 9 bases between. Germline CDR1 is SGHAT and CDR2 is FQDESV (reference sequence). CDR3 in DNA: TGTGCCAGCAGCTTCGGGGGTGGCACTGAAGCTTTCTTT. This encodes CASSFGGGTEAFF.

V usage is TRBV19 and J usage is TRBJ2-7, with D perhaps matching TRBD2 (5 bases). Trimming left V 7 bases short and J 7 bases short, with 23 bases between. Germline V gene data show CDR1 as LNHDA and CDR2 as SQIVND (reference sequence). The CDR3 has 15 residues. The CDR3 loop reads CASTLAPGNGVEQYF. DNA for the CDR3: TGTGCCAGTACCCTTGCCCCCGGGAACGGGGTGGAGCAGTACTTC. Combining the CDR3 with reference TRBV19 and TRBJ2-7 gives the whole variable domain DGGITQSPKYLFRKEGQNVTLSCEQNLNHDAMYWYRQDPGQGLRLIYYSQIVNDFQKGDIAEGYSVSREKKESFPLTVTSAQKNPTAFYLCASTLAPGNGVEQYFGPGTRLTVT.

The J gene is TRBJ2-7, the V gene TRBV7-8, with 10 bases fitting TRBD2. The germline V gene has CDR1 SGHVS and CDR2 FQNEAQ. V gave up 1 base and J gave up 6 bases; unmatched junction bases: 0. The CDR3 has 13 residues. The CDR3, as DNA: TGTGCCAGCAGCTTAGTAGCGGGGGGCGAGCAGTACTTC. This codes for CASSLVAGGEQYF.

CDR3 sequence (DNA): TGTGCCAAACGGGACAGGGGGGCCTACGAGCAGTACTTC. Its protein is CAKRDRGAYEQYF. The chain links TRBV30 to TRBJ2-7, with 11 bases that match TRBD1. CDR1 and CDR2 from the germline V gene are GTSNPN and SVGIG (reference sequence). V shed 8 bases and J 2 bases; nucleotides not matched to a gene: 5. The CDR3 runs 13 residues.

The V and J genes are TRBV27 and TRBJ1-4; TRBD1 aligns across 7 bases. CDR1 MNHEY and CDR2 SMNVEV come from the germline V gene (reference sequence). Trimming at V came to 10 bases and at J to 8 bases, leaving 16 bases not matched to a gene. The CDR3 sequence is 15 residues long. The CDR3 loop reads CATGPREGGAEKLFF. The CDR3 DNA is TGTGCCACCGGGCCCCGAGAAGGGGGCGCAGAAAAACTGTTTTTT.

The chain couples TRBV5-5 to TRBJ1-1; 9 nucleotides align to TRBD1. Germline CDR1 SGHKS, CDR2 YYEKEE (reference sequence). V lost 4 bases, J lost 1 base, and 8 bases stayed unmatched. This CDR3 is built from 16 residues. The CDR3: CASSPWRQGGNTEAFF. CDR3 coding DNA: TGTGCCAGCAGCCCGTGGAGACAGGGGGGGAACACTGAAGCTTTCTTT.

This chain connects TRBV5-1 to TRBJ2-3; 10 bases align to TRBD1. Trimming cost V 0 bases and J 5 bases; bases outside gene matches: 6. Germline V lookup: CDR1 SGHRS, CDR2 YFSETQ. The CDR3 is 16 residues long. The DNA for the CDR3 is TGCGCCAGCAGCTTGGTCCGAGGGACAGGGGAAGATACGCAGTATTTT. This encodes CASSLVRGTGEDTQYF.

This chain connects TRBV2 to TRBJ2-5; 7 bases agree with TRBD1. Looked up from germline, CDR1 is SNHLY and CDR2 is FYNNEI. The J segment lost 1 base and the V segment lost 7 bases, leaving 3 bases of the junction unmatched. The CDR3 loop spans 13 amino acids. Here the CDR3 reads CASTGTAQETQYF. The CDR3 DNA sequence: TGTGCCAGCACCGGGACAGCCCAAGAGACCCAGTACTTC.

This clone has a count of ten or more. The rearrangement links TRBV18 to TRBJ1-2; 8 bases are shared with TRBD1. The CDR3 is 16 amino acids. After removal of 3 bases from V and 0 bases from J, the junction contained 6 bases not matched to a gene. CDR1 is KGHSH, CDR2 LQKENI, per germline. In DNA, the CDR3 is TGTGCCAGCTCACCCGGGACAGGAAACCCTAACTATGGCTACACCTTC. Translation gives CASSPGTGNPNYGYTF.

The V and J genes are TRBV6-6 and TRBJ1-5; D call uncertain. V shed 6 bases and J shed 4 bases, with 7 bases lying between them. The CDR3 has 12 residues. In germline, CDR1 is MNHNY, CDR2 SVGAGI (reference sequence). The CDR3 loop is CASSLPNQPQHF. Here the CDR3 DNA reads TGTGCCAGCAGCCTGCCTAATCAGCCCCAGCATTTT.

This chain links TRBV11-2 with TRBJ1-2; D call uncertain. V dropped 5 bases and J dropped 8 bases, with 12 bases sitting between them. The CDR3 loop spans 12 amino acids. Per the germline V gene, CDR1 is SGHAT and CDR2 is FQNNGV. Written as DNA, the CDR3 is TGTGCCAGCAGCGGAGAAGGGTGGGGCTACACCTTC. Residues: CASSGEGWGYTF.

In DNA form, the CDR3 reads TGTGCCAGCAGTCGACCTGGGACAGCAACCTACGAGCAGTACTTC. Amino acid sequence: CASSRPGTATYEQYF. This chain connects TRBV11-2 to TRBJ2-7; 7 bases fit TRBD1. The CDR3 runs 15 residues. Germline CDR1 is SGHAT and CDR2 is FQNNGV. The V and J ends lost 6 bases and 2 bases, in that order; junction bases with no gene match: 10.

This clone was counted between two and nine times. V is TRBV6-4 and J is TRBJ2-1; the D gene is possibly TRBD1 (5 bases). V was cut by 6 bases and J by 7 bases, with 13 bases left in between. This CDR3 is built from 13 residues. Germline V gene lookup returns CDR1 MRHNA and CDR2 SNTAGT. CDR3 sequence: CASSESPGNEQFF. The CDR3 DNA reads as TGTGCCAGCAGCGAATCCCCAGGGAATGAGCAGTTCTTC.

This rearrangement joins TRBV7-9 to TRBJ2-5; D perhaps matches TRBD2 (5 bases). Germline V gene sequence: CDR1 SEHNR, CDR2 FQNEAQ (reference sequence). Trimming stripped 2 bases from V and 2 bases from J, with 9 bases between. CDR3 length equals 14 residues. In DNA, the CDR3 is TGTGCCAGCAGCTTATACGGGGTTCAAGAGACCCAGTACTTC. Translated, it gives CASSLYGVQETQYF.

The chain links TRBV5-5 to TRBJ1-2, with 7 bases identical to TRBD1. Germline V CDR1 and CDR2: SGHKS, YYEKEE (reference sequence). CDR3 length equals 13 residues. Trimming cost V 4 bases and J 4 bases; bases outside gene matches: 4. In DNA form, the CDR3 reads TGTGCCAGCAGCGCCGACAGGGTCTATGGCTACACCTTC. It codes for CASSADRVYGYTF.

The chain couples TRBV28 to TRBJ1-5, with a weak D call TRBD1 (6 bases). Germline V gene data show CDR1 as MDHEN and CDR2 as SYDVKM. Trimming took off 6 bases at V and 5 bases at J, with 8 bases between the two ends. The length of the CDR3 is 12 residues. Here the CDR3 DNA reads TGTGCCAGCAGACAGGGTGATCAGCCCCAGCATTTT. Its translation: CASRQGDQPQHF.

The chain is built from TRBV14 and TRBJ2-1, with TRBD2 identical over 8 bases. CDR1 and CDR2 from the germline V gene are SGHDN and FVKESK. This CDR3 region has 14 residues. V dropped 5 bases and J dropped 8; count of bases not matched to a gene: 8. CDR3: CASSKGLGWDEQFF. CDR3 nucleotides: TGTGCCAGCAGCAAGGGACTAGGTTGGGATGAGCAGTTCTTC.

This sequence joins TRBV19 and TRBJ2-5; 8 bases match TRBD1. V trimming: 4 bases; J trimming: 5 bases; junction bases outside the gene matches: 6. Germline V lookup: CDR1 LNHDA, CDR2 SQIVND (reference sequence). CDR3 length: 14 residues. The CDR3 bases are TGTGCCAGTAGTAGGACAGGGTCTCGGGAGACCCAGTACTTC. It translates to CASSRTGSRETQYF.

This sequence joins TRBV28 and TRBJ1-1; tentative D call: TRBD1 (6 bases). V lost 6 bases to trimming and J lost 4 bases, with 15 bases between them. The CDR3 runs to 14 residues. Germline V CDR1 and CDR2: MDHEN, SYDVKM. CDR3 region: CASSAYREGTEAFF. The DNA of the CDR3 is TGTGCCAGCAGCGCTTACAGGGAGGGCACTGAAGCTTTCTTT.

The chain joins TRBV2 to TRBJ2-7, with 10 bases fitting TRBD2. Germline CDR1 is SNHLY and CDR2 is FYNNEI. The CDR3 has 16 residues. Trimming at V came to 7 bases and at J to 0 bases, leaving 9 bases not matched to a gene. CDR3 protein: CASTSIAGGLSYEQYF. The DNA of the CDR3 is TGTGCCAGCACCTCAATAGCGGGAGGCCTCTCCTACGAGCAGTACTTC.

The chain is built from TRBV6-5 and TRBJ1-2; TRBD1 might be the D (5 bases). Germline V lookup: CDR1 MNHEY, CDR2 SVGAGI. The CDR3 length is 13 residues. Trimming took 6 bases from V and 8 from J, leaving 16 bases between them. This CDR3 is CASRSREFGGYTF. The CDR3 nucleotides read TGTGCCAGCAGGAGCAGGGAATTCGGGGGCTACACCTTC.

This clone was counted between two and nine times. The chain joins TRBV7-4 to TRBJ2-1; TRBD1 matches at 11 bases. Germline values: CDR1 SGHVT, CDR2 SQSDAQ. The CDR3 contains 15 residues. J gave up 3 bases and V 5 bases, and 3 bases lay outside the gene matches. The CDR3 DNA follows: TGTGCCAGCAGCGCCGGGACAGGGGGCTACAATGAGCAGTTCTTC. This sequence encodes CASSAGTGGYNEQFF.

The chain joins TRBV18 to TRBJ2-1, with 9 bases lining up with TRBD2. Germline V gene sequence: CDR1 KGHSH, CDR2 LQKENI. The CDR3 runs 16 residues. V was pared by 1 base and J by 3 bases, with 4 bases of the junction left unmatched. CDR3 DNA sequence: TGTGCCAGCTCACCACGGACTAGCGCAAACTACAATGAGCAGTTCTTC. Translated, it gives CASSPRTSANYNEQFF.

The genes are TRBV6-6 and TRBJ1-2, with 7 positions matching TRBD1. The CDR3 contains 16 residues. Per the germline V gene, CDR1 is MNHNY and CDR2 is SVGAGI (reference sequence). The V segment lost 2 bases and the J segment 4 bases; nucleotides outside the gene matches: 10. Here the CDR3 DNA reads TGTGCCAGCAGTTACATCAAGACAGGGATAGCCTATGGCTACACCTTC. Residues: CASSYIKTGIAYGYTF.

The chain uses TRBV5-1 and TRBJ2-1; 9 bases are a match to TRBD2. After removal of 4 bases from V and 7 bases from J, the junction contained 15 bases not matched to a gene. Germline V gene lookup returns CDR1 SGHRS and CDR2 YFSETQ. The CDR3 is 17 residues long. The CDR3 DNA reads as TGCGCCAGCAGCCCCTGGGGGGGTAGCGGGAGTAGGAATGAGCAGTTCTTC. This translates into CASSPWGGSGSRNEQFF.

The chain joins TRBV7-3 to TRBJ2-2; a possible D gene is TRBD2 (6 bases). The CDR3 extends over 19 amino acids. V gave up 1 base and J gave up 2 bases, with 20 bases separating them. Germline V gene data show CDR1 as SGHTA and CDR2 as FQGTGA. The CDR3 DNA reads TGTGCCAGCAGCTTAAATGGCGGAAGGGGTAGCGGTAACACCGGGGAGCTGTTTTTT. This translates into CASSLNGGRGSGNTGELFF.

This chain connects TRBV7-2 to TRBJ2-7; 9 positions match TRBD2. The CDR3 is 14 residues long. V trimming: 3 bases; J trimming: 9 bases; junction bases outside the gene matches: 9. CDR1 SGHTA and CDR2 FQGNSA come from the germline V gene. The DNA of the CDR3 is TGTGCCAGCAGCTTGGGACTAGCTGGTTACAGGCAGTACTTC. Translation: CASSLGLAGYRQYF.

The rearrangement joins TRBV7-3 to TRBJ1-1; D is undetermined. The CDR3 consists of 16 residues. Per germline, CDR1 SGHTA and CDR2 FQGTGA. Trimming took off 2 bases at V and 0 bases at J, with 13 bases between the two ends. CDR3 region: CASSLGPLGMNTEAFF. The CDR3 DNA reads as TGTGCCAGCAGCTTAGGCCCACTAGGTATGAACACTGAAGCTTTCTTT. The whole variable domain, remainder taken from reference TRBV7-3 and TRBJ1-1, is GAGVSQTPSNKVTEKGKYVELRCDPISGHTALYWYRQSLGQGPEFLIYFQGTGAADDSGLPNDRFFAVRPEGSVSTLKIQRTERGDSAVYLCASSLGPLGMNTEAFFGQGTRLTVV.

The chain links TRBV18 to TRBJ2-5; D possibly corresponds to TRBD1 (7 bases). The CDR3 totals 14 residues. Germline V gives CDR1 KGHSH, CDR2 LQKENI. V lost 6 bases and J 5 bases, leaving 16 bases between the germline ends. The CDR3 sequence is CASSQTAGQETQYF. Here the CDR3 DNA reads TGTGCCAGCTCCCAAACGGCGGGACAGGAGACCCAGTACTTC.